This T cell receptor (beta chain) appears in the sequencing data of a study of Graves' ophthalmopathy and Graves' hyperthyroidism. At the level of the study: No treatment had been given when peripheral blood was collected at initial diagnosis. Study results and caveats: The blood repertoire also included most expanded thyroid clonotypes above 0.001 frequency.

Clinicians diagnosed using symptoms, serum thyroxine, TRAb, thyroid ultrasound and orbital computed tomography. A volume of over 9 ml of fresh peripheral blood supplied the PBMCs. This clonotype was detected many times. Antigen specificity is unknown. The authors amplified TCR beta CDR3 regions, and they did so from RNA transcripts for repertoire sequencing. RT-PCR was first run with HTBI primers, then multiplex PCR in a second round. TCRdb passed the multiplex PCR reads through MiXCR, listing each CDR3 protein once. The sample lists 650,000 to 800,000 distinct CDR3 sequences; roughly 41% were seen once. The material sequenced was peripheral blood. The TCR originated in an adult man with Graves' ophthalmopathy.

This chain's CDR3 is CASRLSLDYGYTF. As DNA, the CDR3 is TGTGCCAGTAGATTATCACTGGACTATGGCTACACCTTC. The chain couples TRBV19 to TRBJ1-2, with D unresolved. V dropped 6 bases and J dropped 3 bases, with 11 bases sitting between them. Per the germline V gene, CDR1 is LNHDA and CDR2 is SQIVND (reference sequence). The CDR3 has 13 amino acids.